This TCR beta chain was identified during a study of T cells in narcolepsy. Study-wide context: Enrolled donors included narcolepsy type 1 or type 2 patients and healthy controls. Study-wide results and limits: Reportedly, autoreactive clonotypes were serially detected in patients' blood but not controls'. Comparing one patient's CSF and blood CD4+ clonotypes highlighted HCRT- and TRIB2-specific autoreactive clonotypes. Autoreactive clone sequences were missing from some blood memory CD4+ repertoires.

Assay: immunoSEQ multiplex PCR; the TCRdb copy retains only in-frame clones and omits some. In the table there are tens of thousands of clones, roughly 80% of which are singletons. This clone was counted a single time. No antigen is known for it. CDR1 KGHSH and CDR2 LQKENI come from the germline V gene. The CDR3 length is 11 residues. V was trimmed by 7 bases and J by 3 bases, leaving 6 bases between them. J is TRBJ1-1 and V is TRBV18, with D possibly matching TRBD1 (5 bases). Sequenced: CD45RA- memory CD4+ T cells from PBMCs. This TCR derives from a human donor with narcolepsy. This CDR3 is CASLQDTEAFF. CDR3 in DNA: TGTGCCAGCTTACAGGACACTGAAGCTTTCTTT.